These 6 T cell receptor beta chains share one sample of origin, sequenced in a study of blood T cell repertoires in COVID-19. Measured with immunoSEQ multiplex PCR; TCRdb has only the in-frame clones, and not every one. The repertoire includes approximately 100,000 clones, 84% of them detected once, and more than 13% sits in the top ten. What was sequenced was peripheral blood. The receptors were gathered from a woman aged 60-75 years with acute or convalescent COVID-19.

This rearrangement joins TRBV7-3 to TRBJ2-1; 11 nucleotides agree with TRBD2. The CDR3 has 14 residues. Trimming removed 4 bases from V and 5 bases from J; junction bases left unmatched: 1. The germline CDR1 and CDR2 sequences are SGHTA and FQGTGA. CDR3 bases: TGTGCCAGCAGCTCACTAGCGGGAGACAATGAGCAGTTCTTC. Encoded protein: CASSSLAGDNEQFF.

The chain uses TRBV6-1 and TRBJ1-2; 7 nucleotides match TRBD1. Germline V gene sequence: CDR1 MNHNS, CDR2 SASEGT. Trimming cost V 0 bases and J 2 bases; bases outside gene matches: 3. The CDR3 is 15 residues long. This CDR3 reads CASSEAMTGNYGYTF. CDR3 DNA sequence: TGTGCCAGCAGTGAAGCTATGACAGGGAACTATGGCTACACCTTC.

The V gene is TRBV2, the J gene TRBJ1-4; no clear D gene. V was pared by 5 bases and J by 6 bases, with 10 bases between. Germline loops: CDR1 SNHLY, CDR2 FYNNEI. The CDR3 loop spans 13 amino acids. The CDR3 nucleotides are TGTGCCAGCAGTCTTGACGCGGATGAAAAACTGTTTTTT. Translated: CASSLDADEKLFF.

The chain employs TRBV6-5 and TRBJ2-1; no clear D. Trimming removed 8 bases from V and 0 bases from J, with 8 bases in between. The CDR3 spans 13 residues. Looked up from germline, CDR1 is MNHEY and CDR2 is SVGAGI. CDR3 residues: CASGASSYNEQFF. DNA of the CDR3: TGTGCCAGCGGAGCGAGCTCCTACAATGAGCAGTTCTTC.

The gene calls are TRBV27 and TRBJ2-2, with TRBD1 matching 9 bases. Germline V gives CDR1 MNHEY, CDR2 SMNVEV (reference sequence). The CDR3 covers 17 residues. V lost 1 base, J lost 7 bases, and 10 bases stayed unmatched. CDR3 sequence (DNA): TGTGCCAGCAGTTTATACGGGTCACAGGGGGCTGTCGGGGAGCTGTTTTTT. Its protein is CASSLYGSQGAVGELFF.

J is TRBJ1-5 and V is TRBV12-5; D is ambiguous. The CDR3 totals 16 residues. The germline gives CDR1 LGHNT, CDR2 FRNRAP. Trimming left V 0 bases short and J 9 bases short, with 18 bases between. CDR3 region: CASGLVLGPSVRPQHF. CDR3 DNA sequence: TGTGCTAGTGGTTTGGTACTAGGACCCTCTGTGAGGCCCCAGCATTTT.